The entry below gives a single T cell receptor (beta chain) sequence along with its context. The antigen is undetermined. TCRdb keeps only in-frame clones here, not all; method: immunoSEQ multiplex PCR. The sample records 16,000 or so clones, around 90% being singletons. The CDR3 runs 15 residues. Germline V lookup: CDR1 MNHEY, CDR2 SVGAGI. Between the trimmed V and J ends, which lost 2 bases and 0 bases, there was a span of 8 bases. These data are taken from a study of T cell repertoires in ileal Crohn's disease. General study points: Clonal expansions were more frequent in active smokers than non-smokers at surgery.

The receptor comes from an adult with Crohn's disease. This chain links TRBV6-5 with TRBJ1-5, with TRBD1 as a possible D gene (5 bases). What was sequenced was ileal tissue. CDR3: CASSYGAYSNQPQHF. In DNA form, the CDR3 reads TGTGCCAGCAGTTACGGGGCTTATAGCAATCAGCCCCAGCATTTT.